Included here is one TCR beta chain sequence, with context. Sequencing used immunoSEQ multiplex PCR; TCRdb keeps in-frame clones, though not all of them. The sample carries fewer than 100,000 clones, approximately 97% recorded once. The data derive from a study of technical replicates of blood from a handful of donors. The sequence came from a human donor in good health. Sequencing was done on a sample of T cells isolated from PBMCs.

In DNA, the CDR3 is TGCGCCAGCCTCGATCGTTTCAGGGGGCCTCCAAAAGGCTCTGGGGCCAACGTCCTGACTTTC. It is translated as CASLDRFRGPPKGSGANVLTF. The chain carries TRBV4-1 and TRBJ2-6; the match to TRBD1 covers 8 bases. Germline trimming cut 8 bases from V and 0 bases from J; bases unmatched to any gene: 21. CDR3 length equals 21 residues. Germline-derived CDR1 and CDR2 are MGHRA and YSYEKL.